Below are 26 T cell receptor beta chains sequenced from a single sample in a study of identical twins. Each CDR3 protein gets one entry after TCRdb re-called the 5' RACE reads with MiXCR. The sample records roughly 230,000 distinct CDR3 sequences, approximately 8.3% being singletons. These data were also filed under a second study, of yellow fever vaccine responses in identical twins.

The sample comprised CD8+ T cells sorted from blood. These receptors originate from a woman between 18 and 30 years old in good health.

This clonotype was seen only a few times. The CDR3 nucleotides are TGTGCCAGCAGCCAAGAGACACTGGGTAGTAACGAGCAGTACTTC. This encodes CASSQETLGSNEQYF. V and J are TRBV14 and TRBJ2-7, with D unresolved. Trimming pared 0 bases from V and 5 bases from J, leaving 14 bases between. Germline CDR1 SGHDN, CDR2 FVKESK. The CDR3 consists of 15 residues.

This chain connects TRBV6-5 to TRBJ2-3; no clear D gene. This CDR3 is 16 amino acids long. V lost 3 bases and J lost 2, with 15 bases in between. CDR1 is MNHEY, CDR2 SVGAGI, per germline. The CDR3 DNA sequence: TGTGCCAGCAGTTATGTGGCGGCTGGACCCACAGATACGCAGTATTTT. It translates to CASSYVAAGPTDTQYF.

This chain links TRBV7-9 with TRBJ2-5; 9 bases agree with TRBD1. The CDR3 is made up of 15 amino acids. Losses at the gene ends were 6 bases for V and 13 bases for J; bases not matched to a gene: 18. Germline CDR1 reads SEHNR; CDR2 reads FQNEAQ (reference sequence). CDR3 in amino acids: CASSPTLSWTGDLYF. In DNA form, the CDR3 reads TGTGCCAGCAGTCCCACGTTGTCGTGGACAGGGGACTTGTACTTC.

The sample holds a few counts of this clonotype. V gene TRBV28 combines with J gene TRBJ2-7; no definite D call. Trimming left V 5 bases short and J 2 bases short, with 19 bases between. This CDR3 region has 16 residues. Germline-derived CDR1 and CDR2 are MDHEN and SYDVKM. Here the CDR3 reads CASSPAVGHHTYEQYF. Here the CDR3 DNA reads TGTGCCAGCAGTCCCGCCGTGGGTCATCATACCTACGAGCAGTACTTC.

This rearrangement joins TRBV5-4 to TRBJ2-3, with D tentatively TRBD1 (5 bases). This CDR3 has 12 amino acids. The germline V and J ends were trimmed by 2 bases and 5 bases, with 6 bases remaining between them. Germline values: CDR1 SGHNT, CDR2 YYREEE (reference sequence). Here the CDR3 DNA reads TGTGCCAGCAGCTTTCAGGGAGATACGCAGTATTTT. This translates into CASSFQGDTQYF. Complete variable domain (other parts from reference TRBV5-4 and TRBJ2-3): ETGVTQSPTHLIKTRGQQVTLRCSSQSGHNTVSWYQQALGQGPQFIFQYYREEENGRGNFPPRFSGLQFPNYSSELNVNALELDDSALYLCASSFQGDTQYFGPGTRLTVL.

The rearrangement uses TRBV4-3 and TRBJ2-1; D unclear. Germline-derived CDR1 and CDR2 are LGHNA and YSLEER. The CDR3 is made up of 17 amino acids. V lost 0 bases, J lost 5 bases, and 17 bases lay in between. The DNA for the CDR3 is TGCGCCAGCAGCCAAGAGTATTTACCACCAAAAGACAATGAGCAGTTCTTC. It codes for CASSQEYLPPKDNEQFF.

The chain links TRBV6-5 to TRBJ1-1; perhaps TRBD1 as D (5 bases). Deletions cut 2 bases from V and 3 bases from J, with 10 bases between. The germline gives CDR1 MNHEY, CDR2 SVGAGI. This CDR3 is built from 14 residues. The DNA of the CDR3 is TGTGCCAGCAGTTACGCGATAGGGGACACTGAAGCTTTCTTT. Its translation: CASSYAIGDTEAFF.

Concerning this clonotype itself: This may be a read error: a much more frequent sequence differs by one nucleotide. The chain joins TRBV7-3 to TRBJ2-1; either TRBD1 or TRBD2 may supply D (5 bases each). The germline V gene has CDR1 SGHTA and CDR2 FQGTGA. The V gene lost 2 bases and the J gene lost 0 bases, with 8 bases spanning the gap. The CDR3 loop spans 15 amino acids. The CDR3 DNA reads TGTGCCAGCAGCTTAGCCGGGACCTCCTACAATGAGCAGTTCTTC. Protein product: CASSLAGTSYNEQFF.

This clonotype was seen at least ten times. This sequence joins TRBV12-3 or TRBV12-4 and TRBJ2-5, with D possibly matching TRBD1 (5 bases). Trimming took off 1 base at V and 2 bases at J, with 8 bases between the two ends. The CDR3 length is 14 residues. The CDR3 here is CASSLVGPQETQYF. CDR3 sequence (DNA): TGTGCCAGCAGTTTAGTGGGGCCACAAGAGACCCAGTACTTC.

This clonotype was counted between two and nine times. The chain has TRBV7-9 and TRBJ1-1; D gene unclear. CDR1 is SEHNR and CDR2 is FQNEAQ in the germline V gene (reference sequence). This CDR3 is built from 13 residues. V dropped 5 bases and J dropped 4 bases, with 11 bases sitting between them. CDR3 loop: CASSLPGSTEAFF. The CDR3 DNA reads as TGTGCCAGCAGCCTCCCCGGGAGCACTGAAGCTTTCTTT.

The chain has TRBV2 and TRBJ2-5; D gene uncertain. CDR3 length: 15 amino acids. The V end was cut by 1 base, the J end by 0 bases, with 9 bases between. Germline V CDR1 and CDR2: SNHLY, FYNNEI. CDR3 in DNA: TGTGCCAGCAGTGAAGGGTGGGAATACCAAGAGACCCAGTACTTC. Encoded protein: CASSEGWEYQETQYF.

The J gene is TRBJ2-1, the V gene TRBV20-1, with 10 bases aligning to TRBD2. The CDR3 loop spans 18 amino acids. The V gene's germline CDR1 is DFQATT and CDR2 SNEGSKA (reference sequence). J was trimmed by 0 bases and V by 4 bases; bases with no gene match: 12. The CDR3 DNA is TGCAGTGCTAAGGGACTAGCGATAAATACAGACTCCTACAATGAGCAGTTCTTC. This translates into CSAKGLAINTDSYNEQFF.

There are many counts of this clonotype. This rearrangement joins TRBV9 to TRBJ2-2; no clear D gene. Deletions cut 3 bases from V and 1 base from J, with 4 bases between. The CDR3 has 13 residues. Germline-derived CDR1 and CDR2 are SGDLS and YYNGEE. As DNA, the CDR3 is TGTGCCAGCAGCGGACAGAACACCGGGGAGCTGTTTTTT. Translating it yields CASSGQNTGELFF.

Regarding this clonotype: Its ends do not fully match the called genes, so a read error is possible. V and J are TRBV3-1 and TRBJ2-7, with D possibly being TRBD1 (6 bases). Germline values: CDR1 LGHDT, CDR2 YNNKEL (reference sequence). The CDR3 spans 13 residues. The CDR3 DNA sequence: TGTGCCAGCGGCCAAGTAGGGGGCTACGAGCAGTACTTC. This encodes CASGQVGGYEQYF.

There are many counts of this clonotype. The chain couples TRBV12-3 or TRBV12-4 to TRBJ2-1, with 10 nucleotides matching TRBD1. The CDR3 length is 15 residues. V shed 6 bases and J 6 bases; nucleotides not matched to a gene: 8. This chain's CDR3 is CASRAPGQGINEQFF. The CDR3 DNA sequence: TGTGCCAGCAGAGCCCCGGGACAGGGGATCAATGAGCAGTTCTTC.

The V call is TRBV7-8, the J call TRBJ2-2, with D hard to call. The CDR3 is 14 residues long. The germline CDR1 and CDR2 sequences are SGHVS and FQNEAQ. V lost 1 base, J lost 1 base, and 4 bases lay in between. The CDR3 sequence is CASSLVWNTGELFF. The DNA of the CDR3 is TGTGCCAGCAGCTTAGTTTGGAACACCGGGGAGCTGTTTTTT.

The chain carries TRBV29-1 and TRBJ2-5; the D gene is possibly TRBD2 (5 bases). Trimming left V 4 bases short and J 5 bases short, with 8 bases between. Germline values: CDR1 SQVTM, CDR2 ANQGSEA. This CDR3 has 11 residues. Here the CDR3 reads CSVVQRETQYF. In DNA form, the CDR3 reads TGCAGCGTTGTACAGCGGGAGACCCAGTACTTC.

This clonotype was seen a handful of times. The chain carries TRBV10-2 and TRBJ2-5; TRBD1 is a possible D gene (6 bases). This CDR3 is built from 17 residues. The V end lost 4 bases, the J end lost 1 base, and 19 bases lay between the germline ends. The V gene's germline CDR1 is WSHSY and CDR2 SAAADI. CDR3 nucleotides: TGCGCCAGCAGTGTTTCCCGGGACACGTTAACCCAAGAGACCCAGTACTTC. Translation: CASSVSRDTLTQETQYF.

The CDR3 region is CSARTSGSSYNEQFF. CDR3 bases: TGCAGTGCTAGAACTAGCGGAAGCTCCTACAATGAGCAGTTCTTC. The V call is TRBV20-1, the J call TRBJ2-1; 8 bases map to TRBD2. Unmatched junction bases numbered 3, after V lost 2 bases and J lost 0 bases. Per germline, CDR1 DFQATT and CDR2 SNEGSKA (reference sequence). This CDR3 is built from 15 residues.

This clonotype came up a few times. The gene calls are TRBV15 and TRBJ1-6; 8 nucleotides align to TRBD1. The CDR3 runs 15 residues. CDR1 and CDR2 from the germline V gene are LNHNV and YYDKDF (reference sequence). V lost 1 base to trimming and J lost 7 bases; unmatched junction nucleotides: 3. The CDR3 sequence: CATSRVTGGNSPLHF. The CDR3 DNA reads as TGTGCCACCAGCAGAGTTACAGGGGGAAATTCACCCCTCCACTTT.

This clonotype was recorded many times. The J gene is TRBJ1-2, the V gene TRBV4-1; D might be TRBD1 (5 bases). This CDR3 region has 15 residues. Germline values: CDR1 MGHRA, CDR2 YSYEKL. The germline V and J ends were trimmed by 3 bases and 4 bases, with 15 bases remaining between them. As DNA, the CDR3 is TGCGCCAGCAGCCAGGGCAACCGGGACTTCTATGGCTACACCTTC. It encodes CASSQGNRDFYGYTF.

This CDR3 reads CASSFSRSGEQFF. In DNA form, the CDR3 reads TGTGCCAGCAGTTTTTCACGGTCGGGTGAGCAGTTCTTC. The J gene is TRBJ2-1, the V gene TRBV27, with unresolved D. CDR1 is MNHEY and CDR2 is SMNVEV in the germline V gene (reference sequence). The V gene lost 3 bases and the J gene lost 9 bases, with 12 bases spanning the gap. The CDR3 consists of 13 residues.

The chain is built from TRBV7-6 and TRBJ2-3; TRBD1 matches at 7 bases. CDR1 SGHVS and CDR2 FNYEAQ come from the germline V gene. V gave up 5 bases and J gave up 1 base; unmatched junction bases: 12. The CDR3 covers 17 residues. The CDR3 reads CASSPTGPRPRTDTQYF. CDR3 DNA sequence: TGTGCCAGCAGCCCGACAGGGCCAAGGCCTCGCACAGATACGCAGTATTTT.

The chain combines TRBV28 with TRBJ2-1; 13 positions match TRBD2. Germline-derived CDR1 and CDR2 are MDHEN and SYDVKM. CDR3 size: 18 residues. V lost 6 bases, J lost 2 bases, and 10 bases stayed unmatched. In DNA, the CDR3 is TGTGCCAGCAGATTTGGACTAGCGGGAGACTTCCCCTACAATGAGCAGTTCTTC. It yields the protein CASRFGLAGDFPYNEQFF.

The chain employs TRBV11-2 and TRBJ2-7, with D perhaps TRBD1 (6 bases). This CDR3 is built from 13 residues. Trimming took 4 bases from V and 3 from J, leaving 10 bases between them. Germline V lookup: CDR1 SGHAT, CDR2 FQNNGV. CDR3 coding DNA: TGTGCCAGCAGCTGGGACACCAGCTACGAGCAGTACTTC. Protein product: CASSWDTSYEQYF.

Only a few counts were recorded for this clonotype. The chain links TRBV7-3 to TRBJ2-2; no reliable D call. The V and J ends lost 3 bases and 7 bases respectively, with 15 bases between them. This CDR3 has 15 residues. Germline V CDR1 and CDR2: SGHTA, FQGTGA. The CDR3, as DNA: TGTGCCAGCAGCTTTGCAACAGATGGGGTCGGGGAGCTGTTTTTT. It encodes CASSFATDGVGELFF.